A single sample gave rise to the 7 T cell receptor beta chains below, sequenced in a study of blood T cells in healthy people across ages. It was with a sample-barcoded 5' primer and a J-beta primer mix that a second PCR of roughly 7 to 11 cycles was run. TCRdb redid the calling of the 5' RACE reads with MiXCR, one entry per CDR3 protein. The sample consists of around 1,000,000 distinct CDR3 sequences, 35% to 40% of them appearing once. Sequences were obtained from blood. These receptors were taken from a man aged 18 to 30 in good health.

This clonotype turned up a few times. The chain combines TRBV6-5 with TRBJ2-7; D gene unclear. There are 14 residues in the CDR3. The V end was cut by 4 bases, the J end by 0 bases, with 10 bases between. Germline V CDR1 and CDR2: MNHEY, SVGAGI. The CDR3 sequence: CASSSYTSSYEQYF. The CDR3 nucleotides read TGTGCCAGCAGTTCCTACACGAGCTCCTACGAGCAGTACTTC.

This chain links TRBV20-1 with TRBJ1-2; perhaps TRBD1 as D (5 bases). CDR1 and CDR2 (germline): DFQATT, SNEGSKA (reference sequence). The CDR3 totals 13 residues. V gave up 0 bases and J gave up 4 bases, with 9 bases separating them. The CDR3 is CSAREPGSYGYTF. The CDR3 nucleotides are TGCAGTGCTAGAGAGCCAGGGAGCTATGGCTACACCTTC.

The rearrangement joins TRBV7-2 to TRBJ2-5, with D tentatively TRBD1 or TRBD2 (5 bases each). From germline, CDR1 is SGHTA and CDR2 FQGNSA. This CDR3 region has 14 residues. The V end lost 6 bases, the J end lost 5 bases, and 16 bases lay between the germline ends. The CDR3 bases are TGTGCCAGCAGGTGGGACCTCCTCAGGGAGACCCAGTACTTC. Protein: CASRWDLLRETQYF.

CDR3 residues: CSAWGSVVGEQYF. As DNA, the CDR3 is TGCAGTGCTTGGGGGTCTGTTGTAGGTGAGCAGTACTTC. The V gene is TRBV20-1, the J gene TRBJ2-5; D may be TRBD1 or TRBD2 (5 bases each). The CDR3 is 13 residues long. Trimming removed 5 bases from V and 11 bases from J, with 21 bases in between. Germline V CDR1 and CDR2: DFQATT, SNEGSKA (reference sequence).

The table lists this clonotype with a few counts. V is TRBV7-9 and J is TRBJ2-7; D is undetermined. V was shortened by 5 bases and J by 2 bases, with 13 bases between the two germline ends. The CDR3 has 14 residues. The germline CDR1 and CDR2 sequences are SEHNR and FQNEAQ (reference sequence). CDR3 bases: TGTGCCAGCAGCCACAGCCTTACCCCCTACGAGCAGTACTTC. It yields the protein CASSHSLTPYEQYF.

The CDR3 loop reads CSAVTGTTNEKLFF. CDR3 in DNA: TGCAGTGCTGTGACAGGGACAACTAATGAAAAACTGTTTTTT. This chain uses TRBV20-1 with TRBJ1-4, with 7 nucleotides matching TRBD1. The CDR3 runs to 14 residues. Germline V lookup: CDR1 DFQATT, CDR2 SNEGSKA (reference sequence). The junction had 3 bases not matched to a gene; V was cut back by 5 bases and J by 0 bases.

This clonotype was seen only a few times. This chain joins TRBV20-1 and TRBJ1-2; 8 bases are a match to TRBD1. The CDR3 is 13 amino acids. Germline CDR1 reads DFQATT; CDR2 reads SNEGSKA (reference sequence). With V trimmed by 5 bases and J by 4 bases, 6 bases remained unmatched. CDR3 DNA sequence: TGCAGTGCTGTCGGACAGGGCCCCTATGGCTACACCTTC. Translation gives CSAVGQGPYGYTF.